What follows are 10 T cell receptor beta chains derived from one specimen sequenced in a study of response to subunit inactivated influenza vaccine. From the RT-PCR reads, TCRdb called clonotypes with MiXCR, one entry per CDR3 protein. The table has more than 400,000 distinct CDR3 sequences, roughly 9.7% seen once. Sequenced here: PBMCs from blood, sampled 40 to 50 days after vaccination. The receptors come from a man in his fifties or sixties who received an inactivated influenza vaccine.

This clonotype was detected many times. CDR3 coding DNA: TGCAGTCTACCGGGACAGGGGAGCTACGAGCAGTACTTC. It encodes CSLPGQGSYEQYF. The J gene is TRBJ2-7, the V gene TRBV20-1, with TRBD1 identical over 10 bases. The germline gives CDR1 DFQATT, CDR2 SNEGSKA (reference sequence). J gave up 3 bases and V 8 bases, and 7 bases lay outside the gene matches. This CDR3 region has 13 residues.

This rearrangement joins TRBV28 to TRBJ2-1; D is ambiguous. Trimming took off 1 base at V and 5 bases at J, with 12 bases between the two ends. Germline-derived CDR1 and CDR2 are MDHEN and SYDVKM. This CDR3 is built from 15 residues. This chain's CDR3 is CASSLLLGPHNEQFF. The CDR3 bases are TGTGCCAGCAGTTTATTGCTGGGTCCCCACAATGAGCAGTTCTTC.

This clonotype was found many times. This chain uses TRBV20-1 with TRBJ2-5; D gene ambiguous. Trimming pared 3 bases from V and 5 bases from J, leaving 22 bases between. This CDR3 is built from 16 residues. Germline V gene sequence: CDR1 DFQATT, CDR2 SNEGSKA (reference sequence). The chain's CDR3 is CSARTNSRPKGETQYF. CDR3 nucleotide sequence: TGCAGTGCTAGGACCAATAGCCGTCCTAAAGGGGAGACCCAGTACTTC.

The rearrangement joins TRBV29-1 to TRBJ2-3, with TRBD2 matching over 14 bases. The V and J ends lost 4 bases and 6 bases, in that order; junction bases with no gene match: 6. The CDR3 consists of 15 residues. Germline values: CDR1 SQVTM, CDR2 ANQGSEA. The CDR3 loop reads CSVGRLAGGPDTQYF. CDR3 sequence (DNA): TGCAGCGTTGGCCGACTAGCGGGAGGGCCGGATACGCAGTATTTT.

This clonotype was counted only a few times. DNA of the CDR3: TGTGCCAGCAGCCCAGACAGTGTCGTTCAAGAGACCCAGTACTTC. It specifies CASSPDSVVQETQYF. V and J are TRBV7-9 and TRBJ2-5, with D possibly TRBD1 on 5 matching bases. The germline CDR1 and CDR2 sequences are SEHNR and FQNEAQ (reference sequence). Deletions cut 5 bases from V and 2 bases from J, with 15 bases between. This CDR3 has 15 amino acids.

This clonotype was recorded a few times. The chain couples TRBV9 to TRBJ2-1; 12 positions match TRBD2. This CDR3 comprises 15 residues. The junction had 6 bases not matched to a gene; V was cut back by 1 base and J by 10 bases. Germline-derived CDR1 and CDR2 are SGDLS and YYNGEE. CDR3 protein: CASSVLTSGGFEQFF. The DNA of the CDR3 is TGTGCCAGCAGCGTATTGACTAGCGGGGGCTTCGAGCAGTTCTTC.

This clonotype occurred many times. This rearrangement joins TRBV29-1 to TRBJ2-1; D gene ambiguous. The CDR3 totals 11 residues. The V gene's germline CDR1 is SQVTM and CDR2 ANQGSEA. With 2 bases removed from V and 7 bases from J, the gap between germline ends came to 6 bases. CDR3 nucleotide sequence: TGCAGCGTTGAAAAGCTGAATGAGCAGTTCTTC. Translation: CSVEKLNEQFF.

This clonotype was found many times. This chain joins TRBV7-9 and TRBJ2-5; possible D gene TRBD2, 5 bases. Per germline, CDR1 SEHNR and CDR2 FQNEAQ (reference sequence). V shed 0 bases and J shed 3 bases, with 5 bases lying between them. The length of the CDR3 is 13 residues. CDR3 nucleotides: TGTGCCAGCAGCTTAGCCGGGAAAGAGACCCAGTACTTC. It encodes CASSLAGKETQYF.

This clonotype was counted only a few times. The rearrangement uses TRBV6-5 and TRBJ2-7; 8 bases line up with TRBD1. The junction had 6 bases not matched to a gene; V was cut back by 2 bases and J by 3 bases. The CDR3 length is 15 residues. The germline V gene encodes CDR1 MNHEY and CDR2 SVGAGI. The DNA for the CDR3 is TGTGCCAGCAGTTACCGTCCGGACAGGGACTACGAGCAGTACTTC. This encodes CASSYRPDRDYEQYF.

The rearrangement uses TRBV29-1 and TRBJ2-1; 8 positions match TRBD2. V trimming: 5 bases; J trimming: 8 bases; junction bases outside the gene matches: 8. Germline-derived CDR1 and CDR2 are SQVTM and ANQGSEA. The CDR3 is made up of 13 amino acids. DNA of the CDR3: TGCAGCGTTACCGGGACTAGTCCCCATGAGCAGTTCTTC. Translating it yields CSVTGTSPHEQFF.